These T cell receptor beta chains were read from a single sample in a study of CD8+CD57+ T cells in acquired aplastic anemia. MiXCR, run by TCRdb on the reads, gives a single entry per CDR3 protein. Of 150,000 to 200,000 distinct CDR3 sequences detected, around 45% appear once; the ten largest clones hold over 7.5%. Source material: sorted CD4+, CD8+, or CD8+CD57+ T cells (not recorded which) from PBMCs. The receptor source for this set is a human donor with aplastic anemia. Both conserved end residues are part of each CDR3. D genes are given only for firm matches. Only some rows state a clone size, as once, few, many or a class for expanded clones.

TGTGCCAGCAGCCAAGATTTAGTGGGGGGAGATGGCTACACCTTC	CASSQDLVGGDGYTF	.	TRBV4-2	TRBJ1-2	.
TGTGCCAGCAGCTTAGTACAGGGCGTACAGACCCAGTACTTC	CASSLVQGVQTQYF	.	TRBV7-2	TRBJ2-5	.
TGTGCCAGCACCACCTCATCCTACAATGAGCAGTTCTTC	CASTTSSYNEQFF	.	TRBV6-1	TRBJ2-1	many
TGTGCCACCAGCAGAGATAAACTAGCGGGAGTGTTTAAGGAGGAGACCCAGTACTTC	CATSRDKLAGVFKEETQYF	TRBD2	TRBV15	TRBJ2-5	.
TGTGCCAGTAGTCGTCAGGTTCAGCCCCAGCATTTT	CASSRQVQPQHF	.	TRBV19	TRBJ1-5	few
TGTGCCACCAGTGATTTCAGGGCTACCGGGGAGCTGTTTTTT	CATSDFRATGELFF	.	TRBV24-1	TRBJ2-2	.
TGTGCCAGCAGCTTAGTTGCACAGAGGGATACGCAGTATTTT	CASSLVAQRDTQYF	.	TRBV11-3	TRBJ2-3	many
TGTGCTAGTGGTTCTCGAGATCGCTACGAGCAGTACTTC	CASGSRDRYEQYF	.	TRBV12-5	TRBJ2-7	.
TGTGCCAGCTACAACAGGGGAACAGATACGCAGTATTTT	CASYNRGTDTQYF	TRBD1	TRBV6-1	TRBJ2-3	.
TGTGCCAGCAGCTTGAGGGGACAAGAGACCCAGTACTTC	CASSLRGQETQYF	.	TRBV7-3	TRBJ2-5	.
TGTGCCAGCAGCGACCGGGACAGGGATCAGCCCCAGCATTTT	CASSDRDRDQPQHF	TRBD1	TRBV9	TRBJ1-5	once
TGCGCCAGCAGCCGACAGGGGTTTACGCTGAACACTGAAGCTTTCTTT	CASSRQGFTLNTEAFF	TRBD1	TRBV5-1	TRBJ1-1	many
TGCAGTGCGAGGGCCCAACATAAGGCGAACACTGAAGCTTTCTTT	CSARAQHKANTEAFF	.	TRBV20-1	TRBJ1-1	once
TGTGCCACCAGCCAACAGGACACAGATACGCAGTATTTT	CATSQQDTDTQYF	.	TRBV15	TRBJ2-3	once
TGCAGCGTTATGGGTTCTGGAAACACCATATATTTT	CSVMGSGNTIYF	.	TRBV29-1	TRBJ1-3	once
TGTGCCAGCAGCTTAGAGGGGGTTTATGGCTACACCTTC	CASSLEGVYGYTF	.	TRBV7-8	TRBJ1-2	.
TGTGCCAGTAGCCGGTCAAACACCAAAAACATTCAGTACTTC	CASSRSNTKNIQYF	.	TRBV19	TRBJ2-4	many
TGTGCCACCAGTGACCCGGGACTAGCGGGGGGTATTACCTACAATGAGCAGTTCTTC	CATSDPGLAGGITYNEQFF	TRBD2	TRBV24-1	TRBJ2-1	.
TGTGCCAGCAGTGAGGGGACAGGGGGCTGGGAGACCCAGTACTTC	CASSEGTGGWETQYF	TRBD1	TRBV25-1	TRBJ2-5	.
TGTGCCACCAGCAGAGGGGAGTTGCCAGATACGCAGTATTTT	CATSRGELPDTQYF	.	TRBV15	TRBJ2-3	.
TGTGCCAGTAGTGATAGGGGCTGGGACATTCAGTACTTC	CASSDRGWDIQYF	.	TRBV19	TRBJ2-4	.
TGTGCCAGTAGTGGCTCCGCCGGGAGAGCTTTCTTT	CASSGSAGRAFF	.	TRBV19	TRBJ1-1	.
TGTGCCACCAGTGGCCTAGCGGGACGCTCCTACAATGAGCAGTTCTTC	CATSGLAGRSYNEQFF	TRBD2	TRBV15	TRBJ2-1	few
TGTGCCAGCAGAGGTAGCGGACAGATTACCGGGGAGCTGTTTTTT	CASRGSGQITGELFF	.	TRBV6-1	TRBJ2-2	.
TGTGCCAGCCATATTGTGACGTTGCCGGCCGCTTTCTTT	CASHIVTLPAAFF	.	TRBV28	TRBJ1-1	once
TGCAGTGCTAGACAGGGGACTAATAATTCACCCCTCCACTTT	CSARQGTNNSPLHF	.	TRBV20-1	TRBJ1-6	.
TGTGCCAGCGGGATGAGTTGGACCGGGGAGCTGTTTTTT	CASGMSWTGELFF	.	TRBV7-2	TRBJ2-2	many
TGTGCCAGCACCCTGGGGCCGGGCGGGGAGACCCAGTACTTC	CASTLGPGGETQYF	.	TRBV25-1	TRBJ2-5	.
TGTGCCAGCAGCCAAGTCTGGGGCCCTGGAAACACCATATATTTT	CASSQVWGPGNTIYF	.	TRBV14	TRBJ1-3	many
TGTGCCACCAGTGATTCGACCCCTTCTAGGGGAGGCTACACCTTC	CATSDSTPSRGGYTF	.	TRBV24-1	TRBJ1-2	many
TGTGCCAGTAATTGGGGGGCCGGAGAGACCCAGTACTTC	CASNWGAGETQYF	.	TRBV19	TRBJ2-5	many
TGTGCCACCAGTGACCCTCGGACGGGGCAAGGGCCCCAGCATTTT	CATSDPRTGQGPQHF	.	TRBV24-1	TRBJ1-5	.
TGTGCCATCAGCGGGACTAGCGGGAGTCGTACCTACGAGCAGTACTTC	CAISGTSGSRTYEQYF	TRBD2	TRBV10-3	TRBJ2-7	.
TGTGCCAGCAGCCACGTCAAAAGCGGGAGGACCTACAATGAGCAGTTCTTC	CASSHVKSGRTYNEQFF	TRBD2	TRBV7-9	TRBJ2-1	many
TGTGCCAGCAGCTTCCGGGGCGGAAACACCGGGGAGCTGTTTTTT	CASSFRGGNTGELFF	.	TRBV7-8	TRBJ2-2	.
TGTGCCACCAGTGGCCAGGGACAGGCCTATGGCTACACCTTC	CATSGQGQAYGYTF	TRBD1	TRBV24-1	TRBJ1-2	.
TGTGCCACCAGCGACCCGACGAGGGTTGGCACTGAAGCTTTCTTT	CATSDPTRVGTEAFF	.	TRBV15	TRBJ1-1	many
TGTGCCAGTAGTACAGGCAGGGGTTTTGGCTCTGGGGCCAACGTCCTGACTTTC	CASSTGRGFGSGANVLTF	.	TRBV19	TRBJ2-6	many
TGTGCCACCAGTGATGCCGGGACAATTAACACCGGGGAGCTGTTTTTT	CATSDAGTINTGELFF	.	TRBV24-1	TRBJ2-2	.
.	CASSLTRFLRGLTPKLSF	.	TRBV7-3	TRBJ1-1	.
TGCGCCAGCAGACCGCTGGTGGGGGGCGACACTGAAGCTTTCTTT	CASRPLVGGDTEAFF	.	TRBV5-1	TRBJ1-1	many